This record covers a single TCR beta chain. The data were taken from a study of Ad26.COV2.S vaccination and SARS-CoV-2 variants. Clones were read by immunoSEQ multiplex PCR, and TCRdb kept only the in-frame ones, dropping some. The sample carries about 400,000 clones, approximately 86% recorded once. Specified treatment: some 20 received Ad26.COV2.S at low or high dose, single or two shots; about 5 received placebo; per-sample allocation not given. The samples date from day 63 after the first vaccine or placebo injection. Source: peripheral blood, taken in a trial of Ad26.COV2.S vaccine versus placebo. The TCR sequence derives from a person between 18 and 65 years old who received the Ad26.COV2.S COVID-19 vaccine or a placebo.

CDR3: CASSPGGTGHEQYF. The CDR3 DNA sequence: TGTGCCAGCAGCCCTGGCGGGACAGGGCACGAGCAGTACTTC. This chain uses TRBV7-2 with TRBJ2-7, with 9 bases that match TRBD1. The length of the CDR3 is 14 residues. CDR1 is SGHTA and CDR2 is FQGNSA in the germline V gene. Losses at the gene ends were 5 bases for V and 5 bases for J; bases not matched to a gene: 7.